This note documents a single T cell receptor (beta chain) sequence. The data belong to a study of blood T cell repertoires in COVID-19. Generated by immunoSEQ multiplex PCR, the TCRdb table keeps only in-frame clones and is missing some. The data hold roughly 500,000 clones, with 80% to 90% observed a single time. Assignment of participants to cohorts was predicated upon participant-reported clinical history. The sequenced sample consisted of PBMCs or T cells enriched from blood (not recorded which). This TCR came from an older woman who had recovered from COVID-19.

CDR3: CASSRAAGPQHF. The CDR3 DNA follows: TGTGCCAGCAGTCGTGCGGCGGGGCCCCAGCATTTT. This chain joins TRBV27 and TRBJ1-5; D uncertain. The germline gives CDR1 MNHEY, CDR2 SMNVEV (reference sequence). This CDR3 spans 12 amino acids. V lost 5 bases, J lost 9 bases, and 11 bases lay in between.